Sequencing of this TCR beta chain was carried out in a study of blood T cell repertoires in COVID-19. The CDR3 is made up of 16 amino acids. Germline assignment: CDR1 SGDLS and CDR2 YYNGEE. The trim removed 3 bases at V and 2 bases at J, leaving 6 bases unmatched. Repertoires were generated with immunoSEQ multiplex PCR, while TCRdb's copy carries only in-frame clones and drops some. The sample has a few hundred thousand clones; 86% are singletons. The sequence derives from a man younger than 40 who had recovered from COVID-19. The sample was peripheral blood. V usage is TRBV9 and J usage is TRBJ2-3, with 10 bases fitting TRBD2. The CDR3 DNA is TGTGCCAGCAGCGCTCCTAGCGGGGGCCACACAGATACGCAGTATTTT. Translated, it gives CASSAPSGGHTDTQYF.